This T cell receptor (beta chain) is drawn from a study of post-analysis software for immune sequencing data. Across the study: Some patients lacked subtype; others had relapsing-remitting, secondary progressive or progressive-relapsing disease.

Whole-study findings and limits: Patients carried five TRBV segments more frequently than controls did, and TRBV5-6, TRBV5-1 and TRBV20-1 were among them. By F measure, samples from a shared preparation batch strongly co-clustered.

Germline CDR1 is GTSNPN and CDR2 is SVGIG (reference sequence). Deletions cut 2 bases from V and 2 bases from J, with 13 bases between. This CDR3 is built from 15 residues. Of note for this clonotype: Its target is unknown.

Each TCR beta cDNA library carried unique molecular identifiers. About 500,000 cDNA molecules were obtained per 1 to 10 million input T cells. TCRdb ran MiXCR on the PCR reads and lists one entry per CDR3 protein. The data hold approximately 250,000 distinct CDR3 sequences, with 35% to 40% observed a single time. Material: blood. The source is a girl between 5 and 17 years old with multiple sclerosis. The V and J genes are TRBV30 and TRBJ2-1, with D unclear. CDR3 nucleotide sequence: TGTGCCTGGAGTCGACTTGTGGTGGCCTACAATGAGCAGTTCTTC. This sequence encodes CAWSRLVVAYNEQFF.